The TCR beta chain under discussion was sequenced for a study of glioma-infiltrating T cells. Study-wide results and caveats: Very few CDR3 sequences were shared between tissue and blood. Gliomas, especially low-grade, showed above-expected tissue-blood divergence; non-neoplastic patients showed below.

CDR1 and CDR2 (germline): SGHTA, FQGNSA. Deletions cut 2 bases from V and 1 base from J, with 8 bases between. The CDR3 runs 14 residues. The iRepertoire nested amplicon-rescue multiplex PCR amplified TCR alpha and beta CDR3s from RNA. For one-step reverse transcription and amplification, 100-400 ng of tissue mRNA or PBMC total RNA was used. TCRdb passed the multiplex PCR reads through MiXCR, listing each CDR3 protein once. The table lists more than 95,000 distinct CDR3 sequences, approximately 25% of them singletons. The table lists this clonotype with many counts. Antigen specificity is unknown. Sequencing was done on a sample of glioma tissue, nonneoplastic brain tissue, or PBMCs (not recorded which). The clonotype originates from a human donor with low-grade glioma or glioblastoma, undergoing nonglioma brain surgery, or in good health (not recorded which). This chain links TRBV7-2 with TRBJ1-1; a weak D match, TRBD1 (5 bases). The CDR3 DNA reads as TGTGCCAGCAGCTTAATGAGGGGGAACACTGAAGCTTTCTTT. Translated, it gives CASSLMRGNTEAFF.